This note documents a single T cell receptor beta chain sequence. What antigen it recognizes has not been identified. Base qualities are not provided; no much larger clone lies one nucleotide away. CDR1 and CDR2 were assigned from the germline V gene (reference sequence) as DFQATT and SNEGSKA. Including the terminal cysteine and phenylalanine, the CDR3 comprises 11 residues. The sequence is cut down to CDR3 DNA, 33 bases in frame from base 1. Clipping removes 7 bases from V and 14 bases from J, with 8 as the unmatched junction base count. TCR CDR3 regions were amplified from genomic DNA by multiplex PCR using the deep immunoSEQ assay. Genomic DNA extracted from each cell subset was distributed evenly over all wells of several immunoSEQ 96-well plates, and each plate served as one replicate. For sorted subsets, 200 to 250 ng of genomic DNA, equivalent to around 30,000 T cell genomes, went into each replicate PCR. Purified libraries were measured with a Qubit 3.0 fluorometer, size-checked on a Bioanalyzer 2100, and measured again with the KAPA Library Quantification kit. Every immunoSEQ 96-well plate was sequenced on a separate single-read 150-cycle Illumina NextSeq 550 flow cell. From the authors' description of their analysis: The immunoSEQ output contained only junctional sequences without quality scores, so filtering could not match that applied to full-length reads. To assign V/J genes and CDR3, sequences were annotated against IMGT germline references using PyIR, a Python wrapper for IgBLAST v1.9. Reads were removed for weak V/J assignments (E-value above 1e-6), missing CDR3, stop codons, out-of-frame junctions, or ambiguous translated residues. A V3J clonotype was defined by an identical inferred V gene, J gene, and CDR3 amino acid sequence. Percentage overlap between repertoires was computed as shared unique clonotypes divided by the size of the smaller repertoire. Richness of each repertoire was evaluated using RTK rarefaction, the Chao1 estimator, and Recon v2.1 estimates of unobserved clonotypes. Generation probabilities for all TCRbeta clonotypes obtained by the gDNA method from a handful of donors were computed using OLGA. The immuneACCESS repertoire file appears here via TCRdb, limited to in-frame rearrangements. These files lack a portion of the clones; in checked studies, under half of the deficit traces to unresolved V genes, and the cause of the others is not known. Clone size and V and J calls were adopted from that table, with D and trimming inferred from the DNA. Present in this sample are over a million clones, approximately 98% of which were seen just once. In total, the top ten clones hold 0.45% of the sample.

This sample is part of a study of shared clonotypes between healthy human individuals (dated by TCRdb to 2019 to 2021). For the wider study: The cohort comprised a couple of women and a few men aged 18 to 49 years. For each donor, CD4 naive and CD4 memory were each run on three plates, CD8 naive on two plates, and CD8 memory on one plate. To estimate repertoire size and how much clonotypes are shared between individuals, the study performed deep sequencing of blood TCR repertoires from roughly five healthy adults. To increase sequencing depth and limit assay-specific biases, TCR repertoire library preparation and sequencing were carried out by different laboratories using diverse techniques. Between about 0.85 and 10 billion PBMCs per donor were obtained by leukapheresis.

The donors were healthy, HIV-negative adults with no recently reported acute infections or vaccinations. Only Caucasian adults living in Nashville, Tennessee, USA were represented among the donors. CD4+ T cells were enriched through magnetic negative selection, after which naive cells were positively selected on CD45RA and the remaining negative fraction served as the memory subset. Blood was collected by leukapheresis, and PBMCs were isolated by Ficoll-Histopaque density gradient centrifugation and then cryopreserved in liquid nitrogen vapor phase. Analytical flow cytometry was used to check the purity and quantity of each magnetically sorted T cell population. Genomic DNA was isolated from each sorted fraction and quantified by UV absorbance on a Nanodrop 2000c. The full study reports these points: Roughly 5% of naive CD4, more than 3% of naive CD8, about 2.1% of memory CD4, and 0.4% of memory CD8 clonotypes were shared across a few donors. Incomplete sequencing was indicated by rarefaction of sorted-subset datasets, despite the large sequencing depth. Higher generation probabilities were observed for clonotypes shared by all four sorted-subset donors than for non-shared clonotypes. The genetic and exposure-history diversity represented was limited by the small number of donors. Pairwise subsampling indicated that sequencing depth was expected to affect the degree of clonotype sharing among donors. Larger estimated clonotype richness was generally found for naive subsets than for memory subsets. Sampling was restricted to blood, and TCR repertoires in tissue are likely to differ from TCR repertoires in blood.

This TCR came from a young man in good health. This receptor chain uses TRBV20-1 and TRBJ2-1, with 10 central nucleotides matching TRBD2. The material sequenced was naive CD4+ T cells sorted from blood. Interpreted using the paper, the cell subset or site label stands for: CD45RA+ positively selected. The CDR3 protein sequence reads: CSGLTGTSEFF. The bases read TGCAGTGGGCTTACCGGGACTAGCGAGTTCTTC.